Detailed here is one TCR beta chain. Its antigen is not known. The sample is drawn from a study of OX40 agonist ivuxolimab in advanced cancers. Study background: Administration of intravenous ivuxolimab to patients occurred every 2 weeks at 0.01 to 10 mg/kg. Points from the study as a whole: Clonal expansion among partial responders at 0.1-3.0 mg/kg ranked near the lowest.

The investigators sampled blood at baseline, at cycle 4 day 1, and at cycle 7 day 1. Germline CDR1 is MGHDK and CDR2 is SYGVNS. V was shortened by 1 base and J by 7 bases, with 10 bases between the two germline ends. The CDR3 totals 13 residues. Using immunoSEQ multiplex PCR, the repertoire was profiled, and TCRdb retains in-frame clones only, with some absent. This repertoire shows under 60,000 clones, around 89% found once; its top ten account for less than 40%. This chain links TRBV25-1 with TRBJ1-2, with D unresolved. This material consisted of CD4+ or CD8+ T cells sorted from blood, taken in a trial of the OX40 agonist ivuxolimab. This TCR was sampled from an adult with an advanced solid tumor such as melanoma, head and neck, liver or kidney cancer. The CDR3 loop reads CASSELSGAGYTF. The CDR3 nucleotides read TGTGCCAGCAGTGAATTGAGCGGAGCTGGCTACACCTTC.